The 32 T cell receptor beta chains listed next were all sequenced from one sample in a study of long-term antiretroviral therapy in people with HIV. Survey-level resolution applied to immunoSEQ assay v3.0. Profiling relied on immunoSEQ multiplex PCR, and the TCRdb table lists in-frame clones only, not all of them. The top ten hold approximately 23% of the sample, which has just over 8,500 clones, around three quarters seen once. The sample here was unsorted PBMCs, taken 0.6 years before starting antiretroviral therapy. The receptors originated from a man aged 40-49 years with HIV.

This chain uses TRBV10-3 with TRBJ1-2, with a weak D call TRBD1 (5 bases). Looked up from germline, CDR1 is ENHRY and CDR2 is SYGVKD. This CDR3 has 14 amino acids. Trimming shortened V by 2 bases and J by 2 bases, and 9 bases separated the two germline ends. The CDR3 region is CAISEKGMNYGYTF. In DNA, the CDR3 is TGTGCCATCAGTGAGAAGGGGATGAACTATGGCTACACCTTC.

CDR3 region: CASSLGSAPLGRTDTQYF. CDR3 bases: TGTGCCAGCAGCTTAGGGTCTGCCCCACTAGGACGCACAGATACGCAGTATTTT. This chain links TRBV11-2 with TRBJ2-3, with TRBD2 as a possible D gene (5 bases). Germline CDR1 is SGHAT and CDR2 is FQNNGV. V gave up 1 base and J gave up 1 base, with 18 bases separating them. The CDR3 extends over 18 amino acids. The complete variable domain, with remaining parts taken from reference TRBV11-2 and TRBJ2-3, reads EAGVAQSPRYKIIEKRQSVAFWCNPISGHATLYWYQQILGQGPKLLIQFQNNGVVDDSQLPKDRFSAERLKGVDSTLKIQPAKLEDSAVYLCASSLGSAPLGRTDTQYFGPGTRLTVL.

This CDR3 reads CASSLEGGVGELFF. Here the CDR3 DNA reads TGTGCCAGCAGCTTGGAGGGAGGGGTTGGGGAACTGTTTTTT. V is TRBV5-4 and J is TRBJ1-4; D perhaps matches TRBD1 (5 bases). V dropped 0 bases and J dropped 12 bases, with 15 bases sitting between them. CDR3 size: 14 residues. Germline V gene sequence: CDR1 SGHNT, CDR2 YYREEE (reference sequence). The whole variable domain, filled in from reference TRBV5-4 and TRBJ1-4, reads ETGVTQSPTHLIKTRGQQVTLRCSSQSGHNTVSWYQQALGQGPQFIFQYYREEENGRGNFPPRFSGLQFPNYSSELNVNALELDDSALYLCASSLEGGVGELFFGSGTQLSVL.

CDR3 loop: CASSPFGGDETQYF. The CDR3 DNA sequence: TGTGCCAGCTCACCCTTCGGCGGGGACGAGACCCAGTACTTC. The chain has TRBV18 and TRBJ2-5, with D perhaps matching TRBD2 (6 bases). CDR1 is KGHSH, CDR2 LQKENI, per germline. V was shortened by 3 bases and J by 5 bases, with 13 bases between the two germline ends. The CDR3 extends over 14 amino acids.

The rearrangement uses TRBV6-5 and TRBJ1-1, with 8 bases identical to TRBD1. The germline gives CDR1 MNHEY, CDR2 SVGAGI. CDR3 length equals 13 residues. V lost 6 bases to trimming and J lost 4 bases; unmatched junction nucleotides: 4. The CDR3 sequence is CASRVTGGTEAFF. In DNA form, the CDR3 reads TGTGCCAGCAGGGTCACAGGGGGCACTGAAGCTTTCTTT.

V usage is TRBV9 and J usage is TRBJ1-4, with TRBD1 identical over 8 bases. The ends lost 0 bases at V and 8 bases at J; junction bases unmatched: 9. This CDR3 is built from 16 residues. Germline V gene lookup returns CDR1 SGDLS and CDR2 YYNGEE. CDR3 residues: CASSVDGTGGGEKLFF. For the CDR3, the DNA is TGTGCCAGCAGCGTAGATGGTACAGGGGGGGGCGAAAAACTGTTTTTT. The variable domain in full, with the rest retrieved from reference TRBV9 and TRBJ1-4, is DSGVTQTPKHLITATGQRVTLRCSPRSGDLSVYWYQQSLDQGLQFLIQYYNGEERAKGNILERFSAQQFPDLHSELNLSSLELGDSALYFCASSVDGTGGGEKLFFGSGTQLSVL.

The chain has TRBV30 and TRBJ2-2; TRBD1 agrees at 9 bases. The CDR3 totals 16 residues. Per germline, CDR1 GTSNPN and CDR2 SVGIG (reference sequence). V gave up 3 bases and J gave up 0 bases; unmatched junction bases: 5. CDR3 sequence: CAWRKQGASNTGELFF. CDR3 nucleotide sequence: TGTGCCTGGAGGAAACAGGGGGCTTCGAACACCGGGGAGCTGTTTTTT.

The DNA of the CDR3 is TGTGCCAGCAGGCGATACAGGGCTGCCGCGGCTGAAGCTTTCTTT. Translation gives CASRRYRAAAAEAFF. The V gene is TRBV11-2, the J gene TRBJ1-1; weak D call: TRBD1 (6 bases). The V end lost 6 bases, the J end lost 6 bases, and 20 bases lay between the germline ends. Germline V CDR1 and CDR2: SGHAT, FQNNGV. The CDR3 spans 15 residues.

J is TRBJ2-1 and V is TRBV6-5; D remains ambiguous. Germline V gene sequence: CDR1 MNHEY, CDR2 SVGAGI. The CDR3 extends over 14 amino acids. Trimming pared 2 bases from V and 0 bases from J, leaving 5 bases between. The CDR3 sequence: CASSYVSSYNEQFF. CDR3 nucleotide sequence: TGTGCCAGCAGTTACGTAAGCTCCTACAATGAGCAGTTCTTC.

This clone was seen a few times. This chain uses TRBV30 with TRBJ1-1; D is undetermined. V was cut by 0 bases and J by 0 bases, with 5 bases left in between. From germline, CDR1 is GTSNPN and CDR2 SVGIG (reference sequence). This CDR3 spans 13 amino acids. The chain's CDR3 is CAWSVALNTEAFF. DNA of the CDR3: TGTGCCTGGAGTGTTGCCCTGAACACTGAAGCTTTCTTT.

V gene TRBV7-9 combines with J gene TRBJ2-3; 7 positions match TRBD2. The CDR3 is 17 residues long. Germline lookup yields CDR1 SEHNR and CDR2 FQNEAQ (reference sequence). After removal of 5 bases from V and 2 bases from J, the junction contained 13 bases not matched to a gene. The CDR3 reads CASSPSSGASYTDTQYF. For the CDR3, the DNA is TGTGCCAGCAGCCCCTCTAGCGGAGCTTCCTACACAGATACGCAGTATTTT.

J is TRBJ1-5 and V is TRBV18, with D possibly TRBD1 on 6 matching bases. The V gene lost 3 bases and the J gene lost 1 base, with 10 bases spanning the gap. Germline V gene lookup returns CDR1 KGHSH and CDR2 LQKENI. The CDR3 spans 15 residues. This chain's CDR3 is CASSPAGVSNQPQHF. CDR3 DNA: TGTGCCAGCTCACCTGCAGGGGTAAGCAATCAGCCCCAGCATTTT. The full variable domain, in which reference TRBV18 and TRBJ1-5 provide the parts outside the CDR3, is NAGVMQNPRHLVRRRGQEARLRCSPMKGHSHVYWYRQLPEEGLKFMVYLQKENIIDESGMPKERFSAEFPKEGPSILRIQQVVRGDSAAYFCASSPAGVSNQPQHFGDGTRLSIL.

V is TRBV18 and J is TRBJ2-5; tentative D call: TRBD1 (6 bases). CDR1 KGHSH and CDR2 LQKENI come from the germline V gene. The CDR3 runs to 12 residues. Deletions cut 3 bases from V and 4 bases from J, with 6 bases between. CDR3 DNA: TGTGCCAGCTCACCCAGGGGAGAGACCCAGTACTTC. Protein sequence: CASSPRGETQYF.

This rearrangement joins TRBV20-1 to TRBJ1-2; D not resolved. The CDR3 is 10 amino acids. Germline loops: CDR1 DFQATT, CDR2 SNEGSKA (reference sequence). The germline V and J ends were trimmed by 4 bases and 4 bases, with 4 bases remaining between them. The CDR3 DNA sequence: TGCAGTGCTAACTCCTATGGCTACACCTTC. The encoded protein is CSANSYGYTF.

In the case of this clone: The junction departs from germline at one end; a sequencing error may be responsible. The chain links TRBV6-1 to TRBJ2-7; 7 nucleotides agree with TRBD1. Germline values: CDR1 MNHNS, CDR2 SASEGT. The CDR3 covers 10 residues. CDR3 sequence (DNA): TGTGCCAGCAGTGAAGAGGGACAGCTCTTC. Protein product: CASSEEGQLF.

The chain combines TRBV13 with TRBJ2-7; the D gene is possibly TRBD2 (7 bases). The germline V gene has CDR1 PRHDT and CDR2 FYEKMQ (reference sequence). The V end was cut by 4 bases, the J end by 6 bases, with 19 bases between. The CDR3 contains 15 residues. In DNA, the CDR3 is TGTGCCAGCAGCTCCCGGGGGGCAGGGCGTCTCGAGCAGTACTTC. Encoded protein: CASSSRGAGRLEQYF.

This chain links TRBV5-4 with TRBJ2-3; the D gene could be TRBD1 or TRBD2 (5 bases each). The germline V and J ends were trimmed by 4 bases and 0 bases, with 12 bases remaining between them. From germline, CDR1 is SGHNT and CDR2 YYREEE (reference sequence). This CDR3 contains 15 residues. As DNA, the CDR3 is TGTGCCAGCAGCCCAACGGGGCTAAGCACAGATACGCAGTATTTT. This gives the protein CASSPTGLSTDTQYF.

This rearrangement joins TRBV5-8 to TRBJ2-3, with D unclear. The CDR3 spans 11 residues. Germline CDR1 SGHTS, CDR2 YDEGEE. Trimming shortened V by 0 bases and J by 5 bases, and 1 base separated the two germline ends. In DNA form, the CDR3 reads TGTGCCAGCAGCTTGGGAGATACGCAGTATTTT. Amino acids: CASSLGDTQYF.

The V and J genes are TRBV5-1 and TRBJ2-3; D remains unclear. V was cut by 1 base and J by 3 bases, with 6 bases left in between. Germline V lookup: CDR1 SGHRS, CDR2 YFSETQ. The CDR3 has 13 residues. The CDR3 protein is CASSLQVTDTQYF. CDR3 in DNA: TGCGCCAGCAGCTTGCAGGTTACAGATACGCAGTATTTT.

This rearrangement joins TRBV6-1 to TRBJ2-2; D perhaps matches TRBD2 (5 bases). Trimming cost V 10 bases and J 10 bases, with 22 bases left between them. CDR1 and CDR2 from the germline V gene are MNHNS and SASEGT. CDR3 length: 14 residues. CDR3 sequence (DNA): TGTGCCATCAGCCTGAGGGTCACCGGGTCGGAGCTGTTTTTT. Residues: CAISLRVTGSELFF.

This chain links TRBV6-1 with TRBJ1-3, with D possibly matching TRBD1 (5 bases). Germline V lookup: CDR1 MNHNS, CDR2 SASEGT. This CDR3 is 16 amino acids long. V was clipped by 3 bases and J by 3 bases, with 15 bases between them. CDR3 DNA: TGTGCCAGCAGTGACACCGGGGGTTCGGATGGAAACACCATATATTTT. The encoded protein is CASSDTGGSDGNTIYF.

The chain couples TRBV19 to TRBJ1-5; 9 bases align to TRBD1. Germline CDR1 reads LNHDA; CDR2 reads SQIVND (reference sequence). J lost 3 bases, V lost 6 bases, and 6 bases had no gene match. This CDR3 region has 15 residues. For the CDR3, the DNA is TGTGCCAGTAGCTGGGGACAGGGTCCCAATCAGCCCCAGCATTTT. Translating it yields CASSWGQGPNQPQHF. Full variable domain (rest looked up from reference TRBV19 and TRBJ1-5): DGGITQSPKYLFRKEGQNVTLSCEQNLNHDAMYWYRQDPGQGLRLIYYSQIVNDFQKGDIAEGYSVSREKKESFPLTVTSAQKNPTAFYLCASSWGQGPNQPQHFGDGTRLSIL.

This clone was counted between two and nine times. The V gene is TRBV6-5, the J gene TRBJ2-2; unclear D gene. CDR3 length: 14 amino acids. Trimming left V 5 bases short and J 6 bases short, with 13 bases between. Germline V gene sequence: CDR1 MNHEY, CDR2 SVGAGI. CDR3 in DNA: TGTGCCAGCAGTCGTCGCACCCGGCCCGGGGAGCTGTTTTTT. Translation gives CASSRRTRPGELFF.

CDR3 protein: CASRGDSTYEQYF. The CDR3 DNA sequence: TGTGCCAGCAGGGGGGACAGTACCTACGAGCAGTACTTC. This chain links TRBV6-1 with TRBJ2-7; TRBD1 matches 7 bases. Germline assignment: CDR1 MNHNS and CDR2 SASEGT. J gave up 2 bases and V 6 bases, and 4 bases lay outside the gene matches. The CDR3 consists of 13 residues.

V usage is TRBV7-9 and J usage is TRBJ2-1; 7 bases match TRBD1. In germline, CDR1 is SEHNR, CDR2 FQNEAQ (reference sequence). The CDR3 consists of 15 residues. V lost 5 bases to trimming and J lost 7 bases; unmatched junction nucleotides: 11. CDR3 DNA: TGTGCCAGCAGCGACTCAGGGGGTTTTGTTAATGAGCAGTTCTTC. Translated: CASSDSGGFVNEQFF.

The V gene is TRBV7-8, the J gene TRBJ2-2; no firm D call. Per germline, CDR1 SGHVS and CDR2 FQNEAQ. This CDR3 has 14 residues. V gave up 5 bases and J gave up 1 base, with 8 bases separating them. The CDR3 reads CASSPDRNTGELFF. The CDR3 DNA reads TGTGCCAGCAGCCCAGACCGGAACACCGGGGAGCTGTTTTTT.

The chain couples TRBV29-1 to TRBJ2-7, with 10 bases aligning to TRBD1. The CDR3 runs to 13 residues. V trimming: 6 bases; J trimming: 0 bases; junction bases outside the gene matches: 2. From germline, CDR1 is SQVTM and CDR2 ANQGSEA. As DNA, the CDR3 is TGCAGCGTACGACAGGGGGCCTCCTACGAGCAGTACTTC. Protein product: CSVRQGASYEQYF.

The V and J genes are TRBV5-1 and TRBJ1-2, with D hard to call. The germline CDR1 and CDR2 sequences are SGHRS and YFSETQ. The CDR3 has 15 residues. V lost 0 bases and J lost 8, with 17 bases in between. The CDR3 loop is CASSLGRQGRNGYTF. DNA of the CDR3: TGCGCCAGCAGCTTGGGGCGACAAGGGAGAAACGGCTACACCTTC.

This chain uses TRBV9 with TRBJ1-3, with 7 bases aligning to TRBD1. This CDR3 has 18 residues. Germline V lookup: CDR1 SGDLS, CDR2 YYNGEE. With V trimmed by 4 bases and J by 3 bases, 16 bases remained unmatched. The CDR3 region has the DNA TGTGCCAGCAGCCCCCAGCAAGGGGGCCGTTCTTATGGAAACACCATATATTTT. This codes for CASSPQQGGRSYGNTIYF.

V usage is TRBV30 and J usage is TRBJ1-2; no definite D call. Trimming cost V 0 bases and J 6 bases, with 8 bases left between them. The CDR3 totals 12 residues. CDR1 is GTSNPN, CDR2 SVGIG, per germline (reference sequence). CDR3: CAWSVLGDGYTF. The CDR3 DNA sequence: TGTGCCTGGAGTGTACTCGGAGATGGCTACACCTTC.

The genes are TRBV18 and TRBJ1-5; no firm D call. V was shortened by 2 bases and J by 7 bases, with 9 bases between the two germline ends. This CDR3 spans 13 amino acids. Per germline, CDR1 KGHSH and CDR2 LQKENI. The chain's CDR3 is CASSPGVDQPQHF. The DNA for the CDR3 is TGTGCCAGCTCACCAGGAGTTGACCAGCCCCAGCATTTT.

The chain carries TRBV4-2 and TRBJ1-3; D call uncertain. Trimming cost V 1 base and J 3 bases, with 10 bases left between them. The CDR3 loop spans 15 amino acids. Germline V gene sequence: CDR1 LGHNA, CDR2 YNFKEQ. CDR3 DNA: TGTGCCAGCAGCCAAGGGACGGTAGGTGGAAACACCATATATTTT. It specifies CASSQGTVGGNTIYF.